This T cell receptor beta chain was recorded in a study of shared clonotypes between healthy human individuals. Findings of the study overall: Few donors restricted represented genetic and exposure-history diversity. The sole specimen, blood, was sampled, and tissue repertoires likely differ.

Libraries were prepared by immunoSEQ multiplex PCR; TCRdb keeps only in-frame clonotypes and omits some of them. The sample contains fewer than 1.6 million clones, around 98.5% of which appear only once. On this clone: The antigen is unknown. The sample holds other DNA sequences that translate to the same CDR3.

The clonotype was recovered from a young man in good health. The sequenced sample consisted of naive CD4+ T cells sorted from blood. The subset denotes: CD45RA+ positively selected.

The CDR3 is CSASQGGGYTF. In nucleotides, the CDR3 is TGCAGTGCTTCACAGGGAGGCGGCTACACCTTC. The chain combines TRBV20-1 with TRBJ1-2; tentative D call: TRBD1 (6 bases). Trimming took 5 bases from V and 8 from J, leaving 12 bases between them. This CDR3 has 11 amino acids. Germline V gene data show CDR1 as DFQATT and CDR2 as SNEGSKA (reference sequence).